The 9 T cell receptor beta chains presented below share a single source sample, sequenced in a study of T-cell memory formation after mild COVID-19. TCRdb itself ran the 5' RACE reads through MiXCR, one entry per CDR3 protein. Of 250,000 to 300,000 distinct CDR3 sequences in the sample, about a sixth were seen once. The sample was PBMCs or a T cell subset sorted from them (not recorded which). The receptor set was obtained from a man aged 18 to 29 who had mild COVID-19 (a few samples of this study predate the infection). Cell type and time point are not known.

This clonotype turned up a few times. The chain recombines TRBV5-1 with TRBJ2-7; TRBD1 might be the D (5 bases). Between the trimmed V and J ends, which lost 0 bases and 0 bases, there was a span of 7 bases. Germline V gene lookup returns CDR1 SGHRS and CDR2 YFSETQ. The CDR3 has 14 residues. The chain's CDR3 is CASSLGDSSYEQYF. DNA of the CDR3: TGCGCCAGCAGCTTGGGAGACAGCTCCTACGAGCAGTACTTC.

The chain employs TRBV14 and TRBJ2-7; 10 bases fit TRBD2. This CDR3 region has 15 residues. Per germline, CDR1 SGHDN and CDR2 FVKESK. Trimming cost V 3 bases and J 2 bases; bases outside gene matches: 4. The DNA for the CDR3 is TGTGCCAGCAGCCATACTAGCGGGGAGACCTACGAGCAGTACTTC. It is translated as CASSHTSGETYEQYF.

V is TRBV5-1 and J is TRBJ2-2; D possibly uses TRBD1 or TRBD2 (5 bases each). V was clipped by 9 bases and J by 4 bases, with 19 bases between them. Germline-derived CDR1 and CDR2 are SGHRS and YFSETQ. The CDR3 contains 15 residues. The CDR3 loop is CATGPGTGITGELFF. In DNA, the CDR3 is TGCGCCACCGGCCCGGGGACGGGGATCACCGGGGAGCTGTTTTTT.

This clonotype was picked up many times. The chain employs TRBV5-5 and TRBJ1-2, with 9 bases fitting TRBD1. The germline CDR1 and CDR2 sequences are SGHKS and YYEKEE (reference sequence). The CDR3 has 16 residues. Trimming at V came to 1 base and at J to 5 bases, leaving 9 bases not matched to a gene. CDR3 protein: CASSLRTGVGIYGYTF. CDR3 bases: TGTGCCAGCAGCTTGAGGACAGGGGTTGGAATTTATGGCTACACCTTC. Variable domain in full (rest from reference TRBV5-5 and TRBJ1-2): DAGVTQSPTHLIKTRGQQVTLRCSPISGHKSVSWYQQVLGQGPQFIFQYYEKEERGRGNFPDRFSARQFPNYSSELNVNALLLGDSALYLCASSLRTGVGIYGYTFGSGTRLTVV.

The rearrangement uses TRBV7-8 and TRBJ2-1, with 9 bases matching TRBD1. Germline V lookup: CDR1 SGHVS, CDR2 FQNEAQ. The CDR3 runs 16 residues. The junction had 10 bases not matched to a gene; V was cut back by 5 bases and J by 5 bases. Written as DNA, the CDR3 is TGTGCCAGCAGCCCGGTCGGGACAGGGAACCACAATGAGCAGTTCTTC. Translating gives CASSPVGTGNHNEQFF.

This clonotype was detected only a few times. CDR3 nucleotide sequence: TGTGCCAGCAGCCCCATTCCCAGCGGGGGGGGGAATGAGCAGTTCTTC. This sequence encodes CASSPIPSGGGNEQFF. The rearrangement joins TRBV6-5 to TRBJ2-1, with 10 bases lining up with TRBD2. The J segment lost 7 bases and the V segment lost 6 bases, leaving 12 bases of the junction unmatched. The CDR3 has 16 amino acids. Germline CDR1 and CDR2: MNHEY and SVGAGI.

This rearrangement joins TRBV6-5 to TRBJ1-2, with a tentative D call TRBD1 (5 bases). The V gene's germline CDR1 is MNHEY and CDR2 SVGAGI. The V end was cut by 6 bases, the J end by 4 bases, with 15 bases between. The CDR3 length is 14 residues. The chain's CDR3 is CASSQRGAVYGYTF. As DNA, the CDR3 is TGTGCCAGCAGCCAACGCGGGGCCGTCTATGGCTACACCTTC.

This clonotype was picked up a small number of times. The rearrangement joins TRBV3-1 to TRBJ2-3; D possibly corresponds to TRBD2 (5 bases). Looked up from germline, CDR1 is LGHDT and CDR2 is YNNKEL (reference sequence). The CDR3 consists of 14 residues. V was clipped by 1 base and J by 2 bases, with 7 bases between them. CDR3 region: CASSQAGYTDTQYF. The CDR3 DNA reads TGTGCCAGCAGCCAAGCGGGGTACACAGATACGCAGTATTTT.

The chain recombines TRBV10-3 with TRBJ2-2; perhaps TRBD2 as D (6 bases). CDR1 and CDR2 from the germline V gene are ENHRY and SYGVKD. V shed 4 bases and J shed 4 bases, with 10 bases lying between them. The CDR3 runs 14 residues. The CDR3 region has the DNA TGTGCCATCAGTGCGCGGGGAGGCACCGGGGAGCTGTTTTTT. Its translation is CAISARGGTGELFF.